The 24 T cell receptor beta chains in this list originate from one sample, sequenced in a study of response to subunit inactivated influenza vaccine. From the RT-PCR reads, TCRdb called clonotypes with MiXCR, one entry per CDR3 protein. The sample includes more than 700,000 distinct CDR3 sequences, 21% of them seen just once. The material was PBMCs from blood, obtained about 5 days after vaccination. These receptors were collected from a man between 50 and 59 years old who received an inactivated influenza vaccine.

This clonotype was counted only a few times. The chain joins TRBV5-5 to TRBJ2-3; TRBD2 matches 10 bases. CDR3 length: 17 residues. Germline CDR1 and CDR2: SGHKS and YYEKEE (reference sequence). V shed 0 bases, J shed 3 bases, and the junction held 7 bases outside the gene matches. The CDR3 spells CASSLDGLAARTDTQYF. The CDR3 bases are TGTGCCAGCAGCTTGGACGGACTAGCGGCCCGGACAGATACGCAGTATTTT.

The gene calls are TRBV6-1 and TRBJ1-5; D uncertain. The CDR3 sequence is 13 residues long. V was trimmed by 4 bases and J by 2 bases, leaving 6 bases between them. CDR1 is MNHNS, CDR2 SASEGT, per germline. CDR3 bases: TGTGCCAGCAGTGCAGTGCGCAATCAGCCCCAGCATTTT. Protein: CASSAVRNQPQHF.

This clonotype has just a few counts. The chain carries TRBV20-1 and TRBJ2-3; D perhaps matches TRBD2 (6 bases). This CDR3 region has 14 residues. Germline CDR1 DFQATT, CDR2 SNEGSKA (reference sequence). V lost 3 bases and J 1 base, leaving 11 bases between the germline ends. The CDR3 spells CSASGGFGTDTQYF. In nucleotides, the CDR3 is TGCAGTGCTAGTGGGGGGTTCGGCACAGATACGCAGTATTTT.

The V call is TRBV18, the J call TRBJ1-2; D gene unclear. The CDR3 length is 15 residues. V was pared by 3 bases and J by 3 bases, with 14 bases between. The V gene's germline CDR1 is KGHSH and CDR2 LQKENI. CDR3 DNA sequence: TGTGCCAGCTCACCCGCCCAGAGCACCGACTATGGCTACACCTTC. Encoded protein: CASSPAQSTDYGYTF. Full variable domain (outside the CDR3, taken from reference TRBV18 and TRBJ1-2): NAGVMQNPRHLVRRRGQEARLRCSPMKGHSHVYWYRQLPEEGLKFMVYLQKENIIDESGMPKERFSAEFPKEGPSILRIQQVVRGDSAAYFCASSPAQSTDYGYTFGSGTRLTVV.

In its sample, this clonotype was seen a few times. V usage is TRBV4-3 and J usage is TRBJ2-3; D is ambiguous. Germline V gene sequence: CDR1 LGHNA, CDR2 YSLEER. The CDR3 runs 16 residues. Trimming cost V 0 bases and J 0 bases, with 10 bases left between them. CDR3 coding DNA: TGCGCCAGCAGCCAAGATTTTGTGAGCAGCACAGATACGCAGTATTTT. Translation gives CASSQDFVSSTDTQYF.

The chain uses TRBV20-1 and TRBJ2-1; 13 bases are a match to TRBD2. The CDR3 is 17 amino acids. CDR1 is DFQATT and CDR2 is SNEGSKA in the germline V gene (reference sequence). V lost 3 bases and J lost 0; bases outside the gene matches: 5. The CDR3 is CSARGLAGISSYNEQFF. The CDR3 nucleotides are TGCAGTGCTAGGGGACTAGCGGGGATTAGCTCCTACAATGAGCAGTTCTTC.

CDR3 protein: CASSRTGTGRIETQYF. The CDR3 DNA reads TGTGCCAGCAGCAGGACCGGGACAGGGCGTATAGAGACCCAGTACTTC. The V gene is TRBV11-1, the J gene TRBJ2-5; TRBD1 matches at 9 bases. V was pared by 5 bases and J by 4 bases, with 11 bases of the junction left unmatched. The V gene's germline CDR1 is SGHAT and CDR2 FQDESV (reference sequence). The CDR3 is made up of 16 amino acids.

This clonotype turned up a few times. The V gene is TRBV9, the J gene TRBJ1-6; D remains ambiguous. The CDR3 consists of 15 residues. Trimming shortened V by 0 bases and J by 3 bases, and 7 bases separated the two germline ends. The germline V gene encodes CDR1 SGDLS and CDR2 YYNGEE. The CDR3 sequence is CASSVEALYNSPLHF. The CDR3 bases are TGTGCCAGCAGCGTAGAGGCCCTCTATAATTCACCCCTCCACTTT.

The count of this clonotype is one. The chain uses TRBV7-9 and TRBJ2-7, with D perhaps matching TRBD2 (6 bases). With 1 base removed from V and 4 bases from J, the gap between germline ends came to 17 bases. CDR3 length: 16 amino acids. Germline CDR1 reads SEHNR; CDR2 reads FQNEAQ (reference sequence). The DNA for the CDR3 is TGTGCCAGCAGCTTAGGGGGCTTAGGGAGGATGTACGAGCAGTACTTC. It is translated as CASSLGGLGRMYEQYF.

The J gene is TRBJ1-2, the V gene TRBV7-2, with a tentative D call TRBD1 (6 bases). CDR1 and CDR2 (germline): SGHTA, FQGNSA. This CDR3 region has 16 residues. Trimming removed 0 bases at V and 5 bases at J, with 16 bases between. The CDR3 is CASSLASAGVGYGYTF. CDR3 nucleotides: TGTGCCAGCAGCTTAGCCTCGGCAGGGGTTGGTTATGGCTACACCTTC.

The table lists this clonotype with a few counts. The V gene is TRBV11-3, the J gene TRBJ1-1; no reliable D call. This CDR3 is built from 12 residues. Trimming cost V 0 bases and J 6 bases, with 5 bases left between them. Germline V lookup: CDR1 SGHNT, CDR2 YENEEA. CDR3 DNA sequence: TGTGCCAGCAGCTTAGACGGGGCTGAAGCTTTCTTT. Translating gives CASSLDGAEAFF. Drawing the rest from reference TRBV11-3 and TRBJ1-1, the complete variable domain is EAGVVQSPRYKIIEKKQPVAFWCNPISGHNTLYWYLQNLGQGPELLIRYENEEAVDDSQLPKDRFSAERLKGVDSTLKIQPAELGDSAVYLCASSLDGAEAFFGQGTRLTVV.

This clonotype was picked up a small number of times. The V call is TRBV6-1, the J call TRBJ2-7, with TRBD2 identical over 10 bases. Germline-derived CDR1 and CDR2 are MNHNS and SASEGT. Trimming took 6 bases from V and 3 from J; bases not matched to a gene: 8. The CDR3 runs 15 residues. This chain's CDR3 is CASRRTRTSGYEQYF. The CDR3 region has the DNA TGTGCCAGCAGACGTACTCGGACTAGCGGCTACGAGCAGTACTTC.

There are a few counts of this clonotype. The genes are TRBV11-1 and TRBJ2-1, with unresolved D. Trimming left V 0 bases short and J 5 bases short, with 20 bases between. This CDR3 region has 18 residues. The germline V gene encodes CDR1 SGHAT and CDR2 FQDESV (reference sequence). CDR3: CASSLAPGASIKHNEQFF. CDR3 in DNA: TGTGCCAGCAGCTTAGCGCCAGGAGCTTCAATAAAGCACAATGAGCAGTTCTTC.

V gene TRBV20-1 combines with J gene TRBJ2-1, with D perhaps matching TRBD2 (6 bases). The germline CDR1 and CDR2 sequences are DFQATT and SNEGSKA (reference sequence). CDR3 length equals 14 residues. Trimming cost V 3 bases and J 2 bases, with 11 bases left between them. CDR3 nucleotide sequence: TGCAGTGCTAGTATCCCGGGAGCCTACAATGAGCAGTTCTTC. This encodes CSASIPGAYNEQFF.

CDR3 sequence: CASSYPKGFNQPQHF. The DNA for the CDR3 is TGTGCCAGCAGTTACCCCAAGGGTTTCAATCAGCCCCAGCATTTT. The rearrangement joins TRBV6-2 or TRBV6-3 to TRBJ1-5, with D unresolved. With 2 bases removed from V and 3 bases from J, the gap between germline ends came to 11 bases. Germline CDR1 reads MNHEY; CDR2 reads SVGEGT. The length of the CDR3 is 15 residues.

V is TRBV20-1 and J is TRBJ1-5, with TRBD1 as a possible D gene (5 bases). Germline V gene lookup returns CDR1 DFQATT and CDR2 SNEGSKA (reference sequence). The CDR3 is made up of 13 amino acids. Trimming took off 4 bases at V and 2 bases at J, with 9 bases between the two ends. In DNA form, the CDR3 reads TGCAGTGCTAATCTGGGGGGCAATCAGCCCCAGCATTTT. It yields the protein CSANLGGNQPQHF.

In this sample, this clonotype turned up a few times. The CDR3 loop is CASSHNRASYEQYF. CDR3 DNA: TGTGCCAGCAGCCATAACAGGGCCTCCTACGAGCAGTACTTC. This chain connects TRBV3-1 to TRBJ2-7; TRBD1 might be the D (6 bases). Germline V lookup: CDR1 LGHDT, CDR2 YNNKEL (reference sequence). The CDR3 is 14 residues long. Between the trimmed V and J ends, which lost 3 bases and 0 bases, there was a span of 9 bases.

V usage is TRBV4-2 and J usage is TRBJ2-1; 9 bases align to TRBD2. With V trimmed by 3 bases and J by 0 bases, 12 bases remained unmatched. The CDR3 is made up of 19 amino acids. Germline V gives CDR1 LGHNA, CDR2 YNFKEQ. CDR3 protein: CASSHPAGGKTSSYNEQFF. In DNA form, the CDR3 reads TGTGCCAGCAGCCACCCAGCGGGAGGCAAAACGAGCTCCTACAATGAGCAGTTCTTC.

V is TRBV3-1 and J is TRBJ1-2, with TRBD1 matching over 9 bases. Unmatched junction bases numbered 6, after V lost 0 bases and J lost 4 bases. CDR3 length: 16 amino acids. Germline V CDR1 and CDR2: LGHDT, YNNKEL (reference sequence). CDR3 DNA sequence: TGTGCCAGCAGCCAAGATGGGACAGGGCGACTCTATGGCTACACCTTC. Protein product: CASSQDGTGRLYGYTF. Full variable domain (remainder filled in from reference TRBV3-1 and TRBJ1-2): DTAVSQTPKYLVTQMGNDKSIKCEQNLGHDTMYWYKQDSKKFLKIMFSYNNKELIINETVPNRFSPKSPDKAHLNLHINSLELGDSAVYFCASSQDGTGRLYGYTFGSGTRLTVV.

The genes are TRBV7-2 and TRBJ1-1; D is unclear. Trimming stripped 4 bases from V and 1 base from J, with 10 bases between. CDR3 length: 14 residues. Germline V gene sequence: CDR1 SGHTA, CDR2 FQGNSA. DNA of the CDR3: TGTGCCAGCAGCTCCACGGCCGCGAACACTGAAGCTTTCTTT. Translating it yields CASSSTAANTEAFF.

This clonotype was found a few times. The chain recombines TRBV20-1 with TRBJ2-5, with TRBD1 identical over 8 bases. This CDR3 spans 15 amino acids. Germline V lookup: CDR1 DFQATT, CDR2 SNEGSKA (reference sequence). Unmatched junction bases numbered 5, after V lost 1 base and J lost 1 base. The CDR3, as DNA: TGCAGTGCTAGAGTGACGGGACAGGCCCAAGAGACCCAGTACTTC. The encoded protein is CSARVTGQAQETQYF.

V gene TRBV28 combines with J gene TRBJ2-3, with 9 bases aligning to TRBD2. J gave up 3 bases and V 5 bases, and 12 bases lay outside the gene matches. Germline V gives CDR1 MDHEN, CDR2 SYDVKM. The CDR3 is 17 amino acids. For the CDR3, the DNA is TGTGCCAGCAGTCCCTGGAAAGGGGCGGGAGGGACAGATACGCAGTATTTT. This translates into CASSPWKGAGGTDTQYF.

The genes are TRBV5-1 and TRBJ2-2, with no clear D. V was clipped by 4 bases and J by 8 bases, with 9 bases between them. Per the germline V gene, CDR1 is SGHRS and CDR2 is YFSETQ. The CDR3 consists of 12 residues. CDR3 DNA sequence: TGCGCCAGCAGCCCATTGGCAGGGGAGCTGTTTTTT. Its translation: CASSPLAGELFF.

V is TRBV5-1 and J is TRBJ2-4; D is uncertain. Trimming pared 0 bases from V and 6 bases from J, leaving 1 base between. The V gene's germline CDR1 is SGHRS and CDR2 YFSETQ. The CDR3 is 11 amino acids. The DNA of the CDR3 is TGCGCCAGCAGCTTGGCAAACATTCAGTACTTC. Its protein is CASSLANIQYF.